The present T cell receptor beta chain was sequenced within a study of T cells in Graves' hyperthyroidism and ophthalmopathy (dated by TCRdb to the late 2010s). As for the study more broadly: Peripheral blood was sampled at the time of initial diagnosis, prior to any treatment. To identify distinguishing TCR V-J signatures, a discovery cohort of around 100 patients was used, comprising fewer than 45 with Graves' ophthalmopathy and around 57 with stable Graves' hyperthyroidism. Whether ophthalmopathy could be predicted prospectively was tested in an independent validation cohort made up of approximately 19 hyperthyroidism patients plus 17 patients who later progressed to ophthalmopathy. The approximately 100 discovery patients were divided at random into training and test sets in a 7:3 ratio. The study also compared thyroid tissue and blood T-cell repertoires from about six Graves' hyperthyroidism patients. After blood sampling, hyperthyroidism patients were treated with methimazole at a starting dose of 30 mg daily, and ophthalmopathy patients were treated with high-dose intravenous methylprednisolone. The paper reports TCR Vbeta CDR3 sequencing of approximately 140 peripheral blood samples: 43 ophthalmopathy, under 80 hyperthyroidism and 17 progressor patients. What the authors observed across the whole study: No statistical method was used to set the sample size in advance, and investigators knew the group allocation. Most expanded thyroid clonotypes (frequency above 0.001) were also detected in blood, a finding suggesting that blood repertoires may reflect thyroid immune responses. In validation, the model predicted progression to ophthalmopathy a median of roughly 6.5 months before onset, with over 60% sensitivity and just under 75% specificity. A 13 V-J signature model separated ophthalmopathy from stable hyperthyroidism, with approximately 87% sensitivity and roughly 84% specificity in cross-validation and 80%/75% in testing.

The CDR1 and CDR2 encoded by the germline V gene are SGHNT and YENEEA. From the cysteine up to the phenylalanine, the CDR3 has a length of 17 residues. Only CDR3 DNA remains: 51 bases, in frame from the first base. V ends up 5 bases short and J 3 bases short, with an unmatched junction base count of 15. Stable Graves' hyperthyroidism was defined as the absence of progression to ophthalmopathy over 18 months of follow-up. Hyperthyroidism patients were aged 18 to 65 years and newly diagnosed, with disease duration of less than 2 months. Exclusion was applied to patients with uncontrolled infections, other autoimmune diseases, pregnancy or lactation. Diagnoses were based on clinical symptoms, serum thyroxine and TRAb, thyroid ultrasound and orbital computed tomography. Ficoll-Paque density gradient centrifugation was used to isolate PBMCs from 10 ml of fresh peripheral blood. Total RNA was extracted with Trizol reagent, and quality was checked on an Agilent 2100 Bioanalyzer.

The TCR beta CDR3 regions were amplified from the RNA transcripts. The TCR CDR3 was subjected to a first round of RT-PCR using the HTBI primer set and the Qiagen OneStep RT-PCR kit. Libraries were constructed in a second round of multiplex PCR, after which size selection and purification were carried out. Sequencing of the libraries was done on an Illumina HiSeq2000 using paired-end 100 bp reads. The authors processed their data as follows. SOAPnuke was used to process the raw data, throwing out any read that contained adapters or uncalled bases, had a mean Phred below 15, or lacked an exact constant-primer or identifier match. COPE v1.2.5 was used to merge the high-quality paired reads, and each unique nucleotide sequence was defined as a clonotype. Clonotypes were aligned to IMGT TRBV, TRBD and TRBJ reference segments using MiTCR v1.1. Only V-J combinations with frequency above 0.0001, covering 99% to 99.2% of repertoires, were analysed. The TCS score was defined as the ratio of F50 (clonal expansion) to E x V (chaos), calculated using BLOSUM62-based TCRdist between CDR3 peptides within each V-J. Welch's t-statistics and random forest reduced 514 V-J features to 13, which were used in a naive Bayes classifier (R e1071). TCRdb reran the public reads through fastp at Q25 and MiXCR, keeping productive beta chains. Each entry merges the rows of one CDR3 protein and shows their most common DNA and genes. The V and J calls here are based on TCRdb, not the publication. For this sample there are roughly 24,000 distinct CDR3 sequences; over 35% appear just once. Of the sample, around a tenth is held by the ten largest clones.

This clonotype appeared many times. Its antigen is not yet known. Per-nucleotide qualities are absent, and no much larger clonotype sits a single base away. The V and J segments used are TRBV11-3 and TRBJ1-1; 7 middle bases align to TRBD1. The sequencing sample was made of blood. The sequence was obtained from a woman in her 30s with Graves' hyperthyroidism. In nucleotide form, the sequence is TGTGCCAGCAGCCCCGGCAGGGGGACTTCGATCGACACTGAAGCTTTCTTT. This is translated as CASSPGRGTSIDTEAFF. With the portions outside the CDR3 filled from the reference TRBV11-3 and TRBJ1-1 genes, the complete variable region becomes EAGVVQSPRYKIIEKKQPVAFWCNPISGHNTLYWYLQNLGQGPELLIRYENEEAVDDSQLPKDRFSAERLKGVDSTLKIQPAELGDSAVYLCASSPGRGTSIDTEAFFGQGTRLTVV.